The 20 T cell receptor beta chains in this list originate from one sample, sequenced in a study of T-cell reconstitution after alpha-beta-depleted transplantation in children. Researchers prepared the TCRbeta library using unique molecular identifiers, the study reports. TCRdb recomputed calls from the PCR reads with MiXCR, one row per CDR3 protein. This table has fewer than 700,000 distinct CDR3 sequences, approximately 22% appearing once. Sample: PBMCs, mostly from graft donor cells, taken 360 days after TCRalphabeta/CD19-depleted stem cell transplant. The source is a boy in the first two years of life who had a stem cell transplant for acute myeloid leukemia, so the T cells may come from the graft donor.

The CDR3, as DNA: TGTGCCAGCAGTGACGAGTGGGGCCCCTACAATGAGCAGTTCTTC. This translates into CASSDEWGPYNEQFF. The chain recombines TRBV6-4 with TRBJ2-1; D is possibly TRBD1 (5 bases). V lost 2 bases and J lost 2, with 10 bases in between. The CDR3 spans 15 residues. The germline V gene encodes CDR1 MRHNA and CDR2 SNTAGT.

Here the CDR3 DNA reads TGTGCCAGCAGTTACGGGGCAGGACAGATTCAGTTCTTC. Protein: CASSYGAGQIQFF. J is TRBJ2-1 and V is TRBV6-5; possible D gene TRBD1, 6 bases. The germline V gene encodes CDR1 MNHEY and CDR2 SVGAGI. The length of the CDR3 is 13 residues. V lost 2 bases and J 13 bases, leaving 15 bases between the germline ends.

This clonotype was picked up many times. CDR3 coding DNA: TGCAGTGCTAGAGATCCGACTGAAACCTACGAGCAGTACTTC. It yields the protein CSARDPTETYEQYF. The chain couples TRBV20-1 to TRBJ2-7; unclear D gene. Per the germline V gene, CDR1 is DFQATT and CDR2 is SNEGSKA (reference sequence). The CDR3 covers 14 residues. Trimming shortened V by 0 bases and J by 2 bases, and 11 bases separated the two germline ends.

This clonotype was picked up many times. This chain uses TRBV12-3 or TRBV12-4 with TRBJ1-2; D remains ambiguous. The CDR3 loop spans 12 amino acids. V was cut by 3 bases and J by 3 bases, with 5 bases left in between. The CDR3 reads CASSFGDYGYTF. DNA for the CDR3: TGTGCCAGCAGTTTCGGTGACTATGGCTACACCTTC.

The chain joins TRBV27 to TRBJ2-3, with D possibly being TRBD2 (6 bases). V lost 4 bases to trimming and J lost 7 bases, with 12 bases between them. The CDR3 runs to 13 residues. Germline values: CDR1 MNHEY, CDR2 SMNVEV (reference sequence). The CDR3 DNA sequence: TGTGCCAGCAGTTCGGGAGCGGGTCATACGCAGTATTTT. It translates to CASSSGAGHTQYF.

DNA for the CDR3: TGCGCCAGCAGCCAAGGGCGGGTCAACTACGAGCAGTACTTC. It translates to CASSQGRVNYEQYF. The chain recombines TRBV4-3 with TRBJ2-7; D may be TRBD2 (5 bases). Per the germline V gene, CDR1 is LGHNA and CDR2 is YSLEER. The CDR3 contains 14 residues. V dropped 1 base and J dropped 3 bases, with 10 bases sitting between them.

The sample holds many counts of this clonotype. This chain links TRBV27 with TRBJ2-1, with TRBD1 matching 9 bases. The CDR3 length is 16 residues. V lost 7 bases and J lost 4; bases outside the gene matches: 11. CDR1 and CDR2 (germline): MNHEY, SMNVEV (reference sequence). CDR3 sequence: CASTGDRVTSYNEQFF. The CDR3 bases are TGTGCCAGCACGGGGGACAGGGTCACCTCGTACAATGAGCAGTTCTTC.

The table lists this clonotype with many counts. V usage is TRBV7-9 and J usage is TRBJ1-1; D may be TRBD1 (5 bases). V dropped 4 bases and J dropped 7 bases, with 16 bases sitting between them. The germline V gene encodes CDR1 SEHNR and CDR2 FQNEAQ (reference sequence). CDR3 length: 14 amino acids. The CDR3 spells CASSSDWAGGEAFF. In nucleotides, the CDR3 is TGTGCCAGCAGCTCGGACTGGGCTGGGGGTGAAGCTTTCTTT.

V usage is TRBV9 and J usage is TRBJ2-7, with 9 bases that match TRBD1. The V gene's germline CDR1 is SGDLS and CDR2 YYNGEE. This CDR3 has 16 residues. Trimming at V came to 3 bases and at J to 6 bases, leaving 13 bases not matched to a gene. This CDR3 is CASSAFEGQGIGEQYF. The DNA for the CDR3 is TGTGCCAGCAGCGCCTTTGAGGGACAGGGAATAGGCGAGCAGTACTTC.

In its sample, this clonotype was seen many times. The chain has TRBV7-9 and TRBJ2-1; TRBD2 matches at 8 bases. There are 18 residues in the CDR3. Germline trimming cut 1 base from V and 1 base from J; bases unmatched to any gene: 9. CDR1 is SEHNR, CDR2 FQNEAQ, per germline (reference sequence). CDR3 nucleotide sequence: TGTGCCAGCAGCTTAGGACGGGGGGGCCAAAAATCCTACAATGAGCAGTTCTTC. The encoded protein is CASSLGRGGQKSYNEQFF.

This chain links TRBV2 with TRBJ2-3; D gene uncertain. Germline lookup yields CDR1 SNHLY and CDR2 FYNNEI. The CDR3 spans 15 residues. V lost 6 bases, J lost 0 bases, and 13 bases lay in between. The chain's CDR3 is CASRPPHPSTDTQYF. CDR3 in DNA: TGTGCCAGCAGACCACCACACCCTAGCACAGATACGCAGTATTTT.

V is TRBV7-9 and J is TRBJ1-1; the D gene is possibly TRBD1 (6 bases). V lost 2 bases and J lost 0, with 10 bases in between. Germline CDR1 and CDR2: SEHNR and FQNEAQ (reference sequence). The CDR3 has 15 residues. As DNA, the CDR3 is TGTGCCAGCAGCTTATATAGGACAGTGAACACTGAAGCTTTCTTT. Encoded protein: CASSLYRTVNTEAFF.

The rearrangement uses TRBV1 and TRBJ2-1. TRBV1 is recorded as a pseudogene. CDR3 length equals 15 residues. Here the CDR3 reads CTSSLTSYVYNEQFF. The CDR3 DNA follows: TGCACCAGCAGCCTCACTTCTTACGTATACAATGAGCAGTTCTTC.

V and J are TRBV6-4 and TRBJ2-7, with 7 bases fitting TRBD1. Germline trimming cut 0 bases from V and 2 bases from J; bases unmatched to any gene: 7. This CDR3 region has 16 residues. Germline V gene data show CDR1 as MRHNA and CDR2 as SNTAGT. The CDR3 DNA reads TGTGCCAGCAGTGACTCGAGTCAGGGGGTGCCCTACGAGCAGTACTTC. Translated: CASSDSSQGVPYEQYF.

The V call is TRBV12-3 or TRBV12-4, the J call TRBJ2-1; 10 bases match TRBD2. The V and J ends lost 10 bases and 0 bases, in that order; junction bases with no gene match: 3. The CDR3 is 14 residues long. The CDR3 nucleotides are TGTGCCACCGTAGCGGGGGGCTCCTACAATGAGCAGTTCTTC. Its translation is CATVAGGSYNEQFF.

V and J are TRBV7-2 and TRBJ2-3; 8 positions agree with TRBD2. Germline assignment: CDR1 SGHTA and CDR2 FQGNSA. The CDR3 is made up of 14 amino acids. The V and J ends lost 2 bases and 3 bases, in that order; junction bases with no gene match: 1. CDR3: CASSLRLATDTQYF. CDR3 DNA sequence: TGTGCCAGCAGCTTAAGACTAGCGACAGATACGCAGTATTTT.

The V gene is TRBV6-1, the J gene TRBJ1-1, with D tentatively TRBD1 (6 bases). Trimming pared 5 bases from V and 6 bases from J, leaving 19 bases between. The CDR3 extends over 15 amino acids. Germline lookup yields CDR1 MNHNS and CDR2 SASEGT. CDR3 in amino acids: CASSRKTGVYAEAFF. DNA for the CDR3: TGTGCCAGCAGTCGAAAGACAGGCGTGTACGCTGAAGCTTTCTTT.

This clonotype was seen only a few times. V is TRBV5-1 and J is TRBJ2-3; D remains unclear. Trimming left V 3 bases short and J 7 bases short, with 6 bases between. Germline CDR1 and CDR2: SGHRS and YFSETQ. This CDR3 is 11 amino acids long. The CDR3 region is CASSSSHTQYF. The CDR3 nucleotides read TGCGCCAGCAGCTCCTCGCATACGCAGTATTTT.

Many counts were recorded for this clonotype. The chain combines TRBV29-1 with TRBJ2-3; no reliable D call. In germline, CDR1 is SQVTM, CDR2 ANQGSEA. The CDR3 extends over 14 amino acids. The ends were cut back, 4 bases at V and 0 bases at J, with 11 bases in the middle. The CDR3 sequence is CSVGGGVSTDTQYF. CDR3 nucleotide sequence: TGCAGCGTTGGTGGTGGGGTGAGCACAGATACGCAGTATTTT.

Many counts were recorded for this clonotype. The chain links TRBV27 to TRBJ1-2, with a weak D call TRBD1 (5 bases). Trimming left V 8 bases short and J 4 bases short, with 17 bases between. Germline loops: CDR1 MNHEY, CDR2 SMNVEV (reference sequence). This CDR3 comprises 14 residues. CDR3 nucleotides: TGTGCCAGCGCCCCTGGGGGGTTCGGCTATGGCTACACCTTC. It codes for CASAPGGFGYGYTF.